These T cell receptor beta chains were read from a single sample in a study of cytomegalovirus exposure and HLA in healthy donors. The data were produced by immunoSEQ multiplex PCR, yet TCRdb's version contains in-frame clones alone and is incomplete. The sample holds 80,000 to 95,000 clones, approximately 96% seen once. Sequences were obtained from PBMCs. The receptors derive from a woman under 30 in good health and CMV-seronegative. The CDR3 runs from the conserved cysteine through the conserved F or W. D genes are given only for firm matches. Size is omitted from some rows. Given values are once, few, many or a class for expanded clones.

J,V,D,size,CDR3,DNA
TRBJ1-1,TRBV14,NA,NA,CASSQVAAGFEAFF,TGTGCCAGCAGCCAAGTTGCGGCGGGATTTGAAGCTTTCTTT
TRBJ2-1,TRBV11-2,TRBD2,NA,CASSLRAGEGAEQFF,TGTGCCAGCAGCTTACGAGCGGGAGAGGGAGCTGAGCAGTTCTTC
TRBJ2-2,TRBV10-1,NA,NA,CASSRQANTGELFF,TGCGCCAGCAGCCGACAGGCGAACACCGGGGAGCTGTTTTTT
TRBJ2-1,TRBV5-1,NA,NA,CASSLLESDEQFF,TGCGCCAGCAGCTTGTTGGAGTCGGATGAGCAGTTCTTC
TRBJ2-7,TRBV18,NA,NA,CASSPPHGGFSYEQYF,TGTGCCAGCTCACCACCGCACGGGGGTTTCTCCTACGAGCAGTACTTC
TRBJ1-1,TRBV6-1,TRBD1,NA,CASRLTGVAFF,TGTGCCAGCAGGCTAACAGGGGTCGCTTTCTTT
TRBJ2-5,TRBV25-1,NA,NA,CASSESSQETQYF,TGTGCCAGCAGTGAATCCTCACAGGAGACCCAGTACTTC
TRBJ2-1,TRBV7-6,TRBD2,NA,CASSHKAGLAENNEQFF,TGTGCCAGCTCCCATAAGGCGGGACTAGCGGAAAACAATGAGCAGTTCTTC
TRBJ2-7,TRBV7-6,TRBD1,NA,CASSPSGQDYEQYF,TGTGCCAGCAGCCCATCGGGACAGGACTACGAGCAGTACTTC
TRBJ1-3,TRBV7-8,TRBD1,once,CASSSRQGINTIYF,TGTGCCAGCAGCTCTAGACAGGGCATAAACACCATATATTTT